This entry describes one TCR beta chain. Its antigen is currently unknown. This entry belongs to a study of T cells in Graves' hyperthyroidism and ophthalmopathy. Overall study results and limits: Blood held most thyroid clonotypes expanded above 0.001 frequency.

The length of the CDR3 is 13 residues. Trimming removed 6 bases from V and 2 bases from J, with 8 bases in between. CDR1 is MNHNS and CDR2 is SASEGT in the germline V gene. Researchers amplified the TCR beta CDR3 regions from RNA transcripts. During a first-round RT-PCR of the TCR CDR3, the HTBI primer set was used. In TCRdb, the multiplex PCR reads were re-called with MiXCR into one record per CDR3 protein. The sample carries some 760,000 distinct CDR3 sequences, around 15% recorded once. Together with thyroid ultrasound, orbital computed tomography, serum thyroxine and TRAb, clinical symptoms were used for diagnoses.

This sequence originates from a woman between 18 and 30 years old with Graves' hyperthyroidism. The material sequenced was blood. The chain joins TRBV6-1 to TRBJ1-3, with unresolved D. The CDR3 nucleotides are TGTGCCAGCAGCTTCGAGCCTGGAAACACCATATATTTT. Translating gives CASSFEPGNTIYF.